This T cell receptor (beta chain) was retrieved from a study of T cell responses to AZD1222 COVID-19 vaccine. Study results and caveats: Just a handful of AZD1222 recipients tested seropositive at baseline. Repertoire collection took place solely once the T cell response had peaked. Across the whole spike, CD4 TCRs peaked at regions 160-218 and 743-854. Among the donors, most were white British and more were female, and clonal diversity was possibly underestimated.

In regard to this clone: Its antigen remains unidentified.

Assay used: immunoSEQ multiplex PCR; TCRdb lists only in-frame clones, some missing. The table lists about 140,000 clones, 80% to 90% of them singletons. CDR1 and CDR2 from the germline V gene are SGHNT and YYREEE (reference sequence). Trimming pared 2 bases from V and 6 bases from J, leaving 11 bases between. This CDR3 has 13 amino acids. This sequence was found in an adult in good health. The sequences come from peripheral blood, collected on day 0 of AZD1222 vaccination. The genes are TRBV5-4 and TRBJ1-1, with unresolved D. The CDR3 DNA follows: TGTGCCAGCAGCTTATCCGGGATCGCTGAAGCTTTCTTT. Residues: CASSLSGIAEAFF.